A selection of T cell receptor beta chains follows, all from one sample in a study of blood T cell repertoires in COVID-19. Sequenced by immunoSEQ multiplex PCR; TCRdb stores in-frame clones only, minus some. There are 400,000 or so clones in the sample; about 90% occur only once, and 0.65% to 1% lies in the top ten. Sequencing input: peripheral blood. These receptors originate from a man between 18 and 29 years old with COVID-19, enrolled during active disease. Each CDR3 is given with its conserved first and last residue. Fields, in order: clone size, J gene, V gene, CDR3 length, CDR3 protein. Clone sizes are given selectively: once, few, many, or a class where the clone is expanded.

- TRBJ1-1 TRBV5-1 15 CASSLQSGWDTEAFF
- TRBJ2-1 TRBV27 15 CASSPIAGGRNEQFF
- TRBJ2-2 TRBV24-1 11 CATESAGELFF
- TRBJ1-2 TRBV9 13 CASSVGTGYGYTF
- TRBJ2-7 TRBV7-9 13 CASSRPTSDEQYF
- TRBJ2-1 TRBV5-5 14 CASSRGQEGVYQFF
- TRBJ2-5 TRBV24-1 18 CATSELTPPEPGVKTQYF
- TRBJ2-1 TRBV7-9 13 CASSGTGKDEQFF
- TRBJ2-2 TRBV19 14 CASRPTTGTGELFF
- TRBJ1-2 TRBV18 13 CASSPGEAYGYTF
- TRBJ2-5 TRBV11-3 16 CASSPIFDSGQETQYF
- TRBJ2-3 TRBV24-1 16 CATSDWGTGRGDTQYF
- TRBJ2-5 TRBV10-2 14 CASRGLAEQETQYF
few TRBJ2-5 TRBV11-2 15 CASSPPWGGLETQYF
- TRBJ2-1 TRBV27 15 CASSLSSLSYNEQFF
few TRBJ1-5 TRBV5-8 14 CASLAGDNNQPQHF
- TRBJ2-5 TRBV6-5 13 CASRFGAEETQYF
few TRBJ2-7 TRBV6-5 16 CASSYSGLAGGGEQYF
- TRBJ2-5 TRBV12-5 14 CASGSTRETETQYF
once TRBJ1-1 TRBV6-8 13 CASSVTEATEAFF
- TRBJ2-1 TRBV5-6 16 CASSSRGTGNDGEQFF
- TRBJ1-5 TRBV5-1 13 CASSPGSNQPQHF
- TRBJ1-2 TRBV6-5 15 CASSNAGRLGYGYTF
- TRBJ1-2 TRBV28 11 CASSQRYGYTF
- TRBJ2-3 TRBV11-3 12 CASSLRENTQYF
- TRBJ1-5 TRBV7-8 17 CASSLAHGAGGNQPQHF